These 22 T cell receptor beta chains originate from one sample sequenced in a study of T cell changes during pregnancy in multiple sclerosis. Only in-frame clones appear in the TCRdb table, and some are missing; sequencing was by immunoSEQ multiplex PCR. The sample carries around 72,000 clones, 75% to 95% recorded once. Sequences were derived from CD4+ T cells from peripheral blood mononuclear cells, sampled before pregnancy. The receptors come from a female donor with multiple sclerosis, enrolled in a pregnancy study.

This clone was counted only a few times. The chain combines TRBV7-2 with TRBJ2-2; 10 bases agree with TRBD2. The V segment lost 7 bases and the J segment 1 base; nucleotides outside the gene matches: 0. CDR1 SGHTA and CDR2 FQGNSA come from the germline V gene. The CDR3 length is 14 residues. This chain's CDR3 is CASKRGGNTGELFF. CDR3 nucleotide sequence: TGTGCCAGCAAGCGGGGGGGGAACACCGGGGAGCTGTTTTTT.

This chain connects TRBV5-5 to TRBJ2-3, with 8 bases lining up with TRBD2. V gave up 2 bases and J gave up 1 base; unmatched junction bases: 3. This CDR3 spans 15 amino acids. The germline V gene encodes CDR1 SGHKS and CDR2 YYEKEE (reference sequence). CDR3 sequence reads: CASSFSGGRTDTQYF. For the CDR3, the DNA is TGTGCCAGCAGCTTCTCGGGGGGGCGCACAGATACGCAGTATTTT.

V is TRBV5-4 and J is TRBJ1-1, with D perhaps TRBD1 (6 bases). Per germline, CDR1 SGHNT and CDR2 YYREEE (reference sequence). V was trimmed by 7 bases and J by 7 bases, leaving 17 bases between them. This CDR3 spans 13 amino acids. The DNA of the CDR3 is TGTGCCAGCCGCGTGCAGGGGTTGGGTGAAGCTTTCTTT. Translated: CASRVQGLGEAFF.

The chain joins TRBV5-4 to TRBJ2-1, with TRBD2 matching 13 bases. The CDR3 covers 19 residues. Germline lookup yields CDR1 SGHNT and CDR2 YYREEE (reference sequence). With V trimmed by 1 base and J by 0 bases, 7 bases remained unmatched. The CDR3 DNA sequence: TGTGCCAGCAGCTTGAGACTAGCGGGGGGCTCGAGCTCCTACAATGAGCAGTTCTTC. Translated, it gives CASSLRLAGGSSSYNEQFF.

The CDR3 loop reads CASRRQVITTEAFF. The CDR3, as DNA: TGTGCCAGCAGACGACAGGTTATAACGACTGAAGCTTTCTTT. This chain links TRBV28 with TRBJ1-1; D is possibly TRBD1 (6 bases). This CDR3 has 14 amino acids. V was clipped by 6 bases and J by 5 bases, with 16 bases between them. Germline-derived CDR1 and CDR2 are MDHEN and SYDVKM. Variable domain in full (rest from reference TRBV28 and TRBJ1-1): DVKVTQSSRYLVKRTGEKVFLECVQDMDHENMFWYRQDPGLGLRLIYFSYDVKMKEKGDIPEGYSVSREKKERFSLILESASTNQTSMYLCASRRQVITTEAFFGQGTRLTVV.

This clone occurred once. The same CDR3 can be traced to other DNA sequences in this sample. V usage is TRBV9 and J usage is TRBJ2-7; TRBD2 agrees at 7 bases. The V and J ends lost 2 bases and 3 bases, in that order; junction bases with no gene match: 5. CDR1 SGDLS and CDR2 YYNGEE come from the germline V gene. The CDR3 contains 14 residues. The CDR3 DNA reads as TGTGCCAGCAGCGTCGGCGGGAGTAGCTACGAGCAGTACTTC. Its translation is CASSVGGSSYEQYF.

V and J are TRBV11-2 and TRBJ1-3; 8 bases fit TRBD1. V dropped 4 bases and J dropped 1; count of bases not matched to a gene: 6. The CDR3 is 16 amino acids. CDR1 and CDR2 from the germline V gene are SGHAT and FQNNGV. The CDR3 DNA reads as TGTGCCAGCAGCTCCTGGACAGGGAAGTCTGGAAACACCATATATTTT. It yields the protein CASSSWTGKSGNTIYF.

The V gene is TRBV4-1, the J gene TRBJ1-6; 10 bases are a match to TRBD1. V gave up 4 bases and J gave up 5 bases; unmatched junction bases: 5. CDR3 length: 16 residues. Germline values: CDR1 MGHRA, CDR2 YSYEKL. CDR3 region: CASSPLGTGDNSPLHF. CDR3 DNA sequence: TGCGCCAGCAGCCCACTCGGGACAGGGGATAATTCACCCCTCCACTTT.

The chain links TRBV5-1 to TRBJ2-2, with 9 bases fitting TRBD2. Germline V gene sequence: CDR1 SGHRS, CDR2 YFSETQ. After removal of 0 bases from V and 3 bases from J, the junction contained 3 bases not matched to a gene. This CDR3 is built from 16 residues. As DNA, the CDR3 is TGCGCCAGCAGCTTGGAGGCGGGAGGGCACACCGGGGAGCTGTTTTTT. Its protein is CASSLEAGGHTGELFF.

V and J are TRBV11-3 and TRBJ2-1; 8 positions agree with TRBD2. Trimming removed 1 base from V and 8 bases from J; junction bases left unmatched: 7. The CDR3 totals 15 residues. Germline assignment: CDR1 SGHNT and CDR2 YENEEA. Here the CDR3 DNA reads TGTGCCAGCAGCTTAGGGAGCAGCGGGAGCTATGAGCAGTTCTTC. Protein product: CASSLGSSGSYEQFF.

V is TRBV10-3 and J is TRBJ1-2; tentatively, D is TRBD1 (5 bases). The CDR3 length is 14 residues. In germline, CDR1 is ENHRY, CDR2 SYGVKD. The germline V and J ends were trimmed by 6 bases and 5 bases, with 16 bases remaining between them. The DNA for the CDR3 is TGTGCCATCAGGCCGTTACAGGAACGGTATGGCTACACCTTC. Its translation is CAIRPLQERYGYTF.

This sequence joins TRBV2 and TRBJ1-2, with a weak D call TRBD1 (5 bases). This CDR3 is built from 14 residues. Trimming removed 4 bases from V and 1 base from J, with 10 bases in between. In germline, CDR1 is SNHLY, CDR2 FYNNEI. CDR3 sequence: CASSGQLINYGYTF. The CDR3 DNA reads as TGTGCCAGCAGTGGACAGCTTATTAACTATGGCTACACCTTC.

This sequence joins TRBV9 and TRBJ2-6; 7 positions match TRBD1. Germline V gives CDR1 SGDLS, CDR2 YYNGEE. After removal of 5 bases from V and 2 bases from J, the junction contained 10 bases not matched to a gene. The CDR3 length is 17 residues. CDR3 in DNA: TGTGCCAGCAGTCGACTGGACAGGTCGGCTGGGGCCAACGTCCTGACTTTC. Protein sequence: CASSRLDRSAGANVLTF.

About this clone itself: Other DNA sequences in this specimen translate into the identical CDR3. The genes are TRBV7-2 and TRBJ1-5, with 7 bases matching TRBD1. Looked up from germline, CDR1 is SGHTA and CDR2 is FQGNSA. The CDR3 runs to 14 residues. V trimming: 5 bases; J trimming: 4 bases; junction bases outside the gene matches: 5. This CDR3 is CASSPGQYNQPQHF. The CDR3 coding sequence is TGTGCCAGCAGCCCGGGACAGTATAATCAGCCCCAGCATTTT.

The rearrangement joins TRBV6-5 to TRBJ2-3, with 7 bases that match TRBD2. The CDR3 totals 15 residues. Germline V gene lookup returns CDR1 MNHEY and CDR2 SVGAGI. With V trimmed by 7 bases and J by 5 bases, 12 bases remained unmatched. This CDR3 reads CASTPGSGGEDTQYF. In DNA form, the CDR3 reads TGTGCCAGCACCCCCGGGTCGGGAGGTGAAGATACGCAGTATTTT.

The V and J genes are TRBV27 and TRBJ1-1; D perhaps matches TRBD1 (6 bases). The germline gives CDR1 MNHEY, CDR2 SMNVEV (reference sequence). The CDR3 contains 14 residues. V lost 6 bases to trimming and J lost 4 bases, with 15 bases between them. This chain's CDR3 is CASSLDTGSTEAFF. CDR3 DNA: TGTGCCAGCAGCCTAGATACAGGGTCCACTGAAGCTTTCTTT.

The CDR3 sequence: CASSPAGVRNQPQHF. The DNA for the CDR3 is TGTGCCAGCAGCCCTGCCGGGGTAAGGAATCAGCCCCAGCATTTT. The chain employs TRBV7-9 and TRBJ1-5; no definite D call. CDR1 and CDR2 from the germline V gene are SEHNR and FQNEAQ (reference sequence). This CDR3 region has 15 residues. Deletions cut 5 bases from V and 4 bases from J, with 15 bases between.

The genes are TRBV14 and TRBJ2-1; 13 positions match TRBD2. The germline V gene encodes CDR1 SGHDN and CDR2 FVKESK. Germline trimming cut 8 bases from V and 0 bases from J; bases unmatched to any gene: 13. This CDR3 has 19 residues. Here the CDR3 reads CASSQSGTSGTSSYNEQFF. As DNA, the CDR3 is TGTGCCAGCTCCCAGTCGGGGACTAGCGGGACCAGCTCCTACAATGAGCAGTTCTTC.

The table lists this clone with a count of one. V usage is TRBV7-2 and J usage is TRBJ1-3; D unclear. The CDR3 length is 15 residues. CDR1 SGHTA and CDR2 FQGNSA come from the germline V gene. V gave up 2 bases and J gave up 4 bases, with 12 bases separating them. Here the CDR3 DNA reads TGTGCCAGCAGCTTACGGAGATTCCAGGGAAACACCATATATTTT. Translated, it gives CASSLRRFQGNTIYF.

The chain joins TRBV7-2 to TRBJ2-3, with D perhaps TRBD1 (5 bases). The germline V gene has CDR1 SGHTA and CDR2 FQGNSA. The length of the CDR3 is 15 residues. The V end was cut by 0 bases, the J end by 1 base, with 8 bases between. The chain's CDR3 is CASSLAQGGTDTQYF. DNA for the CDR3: TGTGCCAGCAGCTTAGCCCAAGGGGGCACAGATACGCAGTATTTT. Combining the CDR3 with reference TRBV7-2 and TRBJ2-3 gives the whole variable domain GAGVSQSPSNKVTEKGKDVELRCDPISGHTALYWYRQSLGQGLEFLIYFQGNSAPDKSGLPSDRFSAERTGGSVSTLTIQRTQQEDSAVYLCASSLAQGGTDTQYFGPGTRLTVL.

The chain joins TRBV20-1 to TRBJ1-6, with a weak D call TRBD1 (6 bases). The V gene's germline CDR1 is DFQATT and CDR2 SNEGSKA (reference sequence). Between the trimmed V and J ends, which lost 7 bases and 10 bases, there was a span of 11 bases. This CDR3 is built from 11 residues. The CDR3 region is CSVRGRSPLHF. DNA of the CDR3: TGCAGTGTCAGGGGACGATCACCCCTCCACTTT.

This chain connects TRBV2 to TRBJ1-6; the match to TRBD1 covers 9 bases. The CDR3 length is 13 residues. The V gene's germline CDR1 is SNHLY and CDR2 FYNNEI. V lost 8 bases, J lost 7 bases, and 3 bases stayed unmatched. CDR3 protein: CASRQGVNSPLHF. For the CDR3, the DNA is TGTGCCAGCCGACAGGGGGTAAATTCACCCCTCCACTTT.